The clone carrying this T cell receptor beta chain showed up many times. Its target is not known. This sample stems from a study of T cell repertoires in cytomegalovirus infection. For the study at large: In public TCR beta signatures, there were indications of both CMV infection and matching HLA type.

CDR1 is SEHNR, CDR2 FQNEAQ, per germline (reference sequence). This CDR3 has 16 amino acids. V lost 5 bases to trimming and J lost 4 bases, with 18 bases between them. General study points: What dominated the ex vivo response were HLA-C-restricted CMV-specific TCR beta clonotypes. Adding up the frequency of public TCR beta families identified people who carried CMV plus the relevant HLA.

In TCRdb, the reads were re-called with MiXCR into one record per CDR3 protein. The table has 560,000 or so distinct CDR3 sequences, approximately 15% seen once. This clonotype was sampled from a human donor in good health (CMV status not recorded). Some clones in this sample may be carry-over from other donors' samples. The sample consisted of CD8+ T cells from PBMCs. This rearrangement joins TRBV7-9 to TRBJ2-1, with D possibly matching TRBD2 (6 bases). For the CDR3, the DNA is TGTGCCAGCAGCCCCTGGTTGGGCGGGGATTACAATGAGCAGTTCTTC. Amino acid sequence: CASSPWLGGDYNEQFF. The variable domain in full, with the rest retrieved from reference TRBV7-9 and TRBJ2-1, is DTGVSQNPRHKITKRGQNVTFRCDPISEHNRLYWYRQTLGQGPEFLTYFQNEAQLEKSRLLSDRFSAERPKGSFSTLEIQRTEQGDSAMYLCASSPWLGGDYNEQFFGPGTRLTVL.